This T cell receptor beta chain comes out of a study of T cell repertoires in cytomegalovirus infection. About the research overall: Public TCR beta signatures provided an indication of both CMV infection and a matching HLA type.

This clonotype was counted ten times or more. The target antigen is unknown. Study-wide points: Individuals carrying CMV plus the relevant HLA were identified by cumulative frequency of public TCR beta families. Ex vivo, HLA-C-restricted CMV-specific TCR beta clonotypes prevailed over the rest of the response.

Each CDR3 protein gets one entry after TCRdb re-called the reads with MiXCR. The sample contains roughly 250,000 distinct CDR3 sequences, roughly 20% of which appear only once. Germline CDR1 and CDR2: SGHTA and FQGNSA. The CDR3 loop spans 16 amino acids. The V gene end was trimmed by 5 bases and the J gene end by 0 bases; junction bases not matched to a gene: 6. This TCR came from a human donor in good health (CMV status not recorded). Some clones in this sample may be carry-over from other donors' samples. The chain couples TRBV7-2 to TRBJ1-3; 8 positions match TRBD1. Sequencing input: CD8+ T cells from PBMCs. CDR3 sequence: CASSRGQGTSGNTIYF. The CDR3 bases are TGTGCCAGCAGCAGAGGACAGGGTACCTCTGGAAACACCATATATTTT.